The 9 T cell receptor beta chains below were found in one sample sequenced in a study of regulatory T cells in long-lasting Graves disease. Investigators prepared the TCR beta libraries by applying iRepertoire HTBI primers and Arm-PCR of CDR3 regions. Using its own MiXCR run on the multiplex PCR reads, TCRdb lists one record per CDR3 protein. This sample yields approximately 400,000 distinct CDR3 sequences, of which 20% to 25% are seen a single time; more than 20% belongs to the top ten. Time point given: persistent/refractory GD, antithyroid drugs over 5 years with positive TRAb. PBMC-extracted RNA yielded the TCR library. The sample in question was peripheral blood mononuclear cells (PBMCs), obtained when the disease was refractory, from a patient treated with antithyroid drugs. The receptors here all came from a female donor with Graves disease.

This clonotype was observed many times. The chain carries TRBV5-1 and TRBJ1-1; D call uncertain. The germline CDR1 and CDR2 sequences are SGHRS and YFSETQ. Deletions cut 0 bases from V and 0 bases from J, with 6 bases between. There are 14 residues in the CDR3. The CDR3: CASSLDGMNTEAFF. In nucleotides, the CDR3 is TGCGCCAGCAGCTTGGACGGGATGAACACTGAAGCTTTCTTT.

This clonotype has only a few counts. The rearrangement uses TRBV3-1 and TRBJ1-2, with 9 positions matching TRBD1. The CDR3 length is 13 residues. Germline V gives CDR1 LGHDT, CDR2 YNNKEL (reference sequence). Losses at the gene ends were 1 base for V and 10 bases for J; bases not matched to a gene: 4. CDR3 protein: CASSQGDRVYYTF. The DNA of the CDR3 is TGTGCCAGCAGCCAAGGGGACAGGGTTTACTACACCTTC.

This clonotype was found a few times. The chain carries TRBV19 and TRBJ1-6, with D possibly matching TRBD1 (5 bases). Germline V CDR1 and CDR2: LNHDA, SQIVND (reference sequence). The V gene lost 3 bases and the J gene lost 7 bases, with 10 bases spanning the gap. This CDR3 has 14 residues. The CDR3 loop is CASSITGLNSPLHF. CDR3 nucleotide sequence: TGTGCCAGTAGTATCACAGGCCTGAATTCACCCCTCCACTTT. Variable domain in full (rest from reference TRBV19 and TRBJ1-6): DGGITQSPKYLFRKEGQNVTLSCEQNLNHDAMYWYRQDPGQGLRLIYYSQIVNDFQKGDIAEGYSVSREKKESFPLTVTSAQKNPTAFYLCASSITGLNSPLHFGNGTRLTVT.

CDR3 loop: CASSPDGMSGSYGYTF. CDR3 in DNA: TGCGCCAGCAGCCCCGACGGAATGTCTGGGAGCTATGGCTACACCTTC. This chain links TRBV4-1 with TRBJ1-2, with no clear D. Germline CDR1 and CDR2: MGHRA and YSYEKL. The CDR3 has 16 residues. Trimming took 4 bases from V and 4 from J, leaving 19 bases between them.

In its sample, this clonotype was seen a few times. The CDR3 nucleotides are TGCAGTGCTAGAGCCCGGGACGGAGAGAAGAACACTGAAGCTTTCTTT. Its protein product is CSARARDGEKNTEAFF. This sequence joins TRBV20-1 and TRBJ1-1, with a weak D call TRBD1 (5 bases). The CDR3 loop spans 16 amino acids. The V gene's germline CDR1 is DFQATT and CDR2 SNEGSKA (reference sequence). Between the trimmed V and J ends, which lost 1 base and 1 base, there was a span of 16 bases.

The V gene is TRBV6-1, the J gene TRBJ1-1; D gene ambiguous. Germline CDR1 and CDR2: MNHNS and SASEGT. V lost 4 bases, J lost 1 base, and 10 bases lay in between. This CDR3 comprises 14 residues. The CDR3: CASSAKTANTEAFF. CDR3 in DNA: TGTGCCAGCAGTGCGAAAACAGCGAACACTGAAGCTTTCTTT.

There are many counts of this clonotype. V and J are TRBV20-1 and TRBJ1-2, with 7 positions matching TRBD1. CDR3 length equals 17 residues. The junction had 16 bases not matched to a gene; V was cut back by 2 bases and J by 4 bases. Germline V gene data show CDR1 as DFQATT and CDR2 as SNEGSKA (reference sequence). CDR3 amino acids: CSARLGPSDRAGYGYTF. The CDR3 DNA follows: TGCAGTGCTAGACTTGGTCCCTCAGACAGGGCCGGCTATGGCTACACCTTC.

In this sample, this clonotype turned up once. The rearrangement joins TRBV7-2 to TRBJ2-1, with D maybe TRBD1 (5 bases). CDR3 size: 13 residues. Germline-derived CDR1 and CDR2 are SGHTA and FQGNSA. The V end was cut by 5 bases, the J end by 9 bases, with 14 bases between. In DNA, the CDR3 is TGTGCCAGCAGCGTATCCCGACAGAGTGAGCAGTTCTTC. It translates to CASSVSRQSEQFF.

This clonotype was detected ten times or more. The rearrangement uses TRBV7-2 and TRBJ2-7; 8 bases are shared with TRBD2. V dropped 5 bases and J dropped 0; count of bases not matched to a gene: 9. The CDR3 runs 16 residues. The germline gives CDR1 SGHTA, CDR2 FQGNSA. In nucleotides, the CDR3 is TGTGCCAGCAGCCCCCCCCTCGGGGGGGACTCCTACGAGCAGTACTTC. It encodes CASSPPLGGDSYEQYF.